The following is a T cell receptor (beta chain) sequence with its context. At the time of active disease, bone marrow was collected from every patient. Molecular barcoded adaptors covering alpha/delta and beta/gamma chains were used on 400 to 450 ng RNA. TCRdb re-called the reads through MiXCR, storing one row per CDR3 protein. The repertoire includes fewer than 50,000 distinct CDR3 sequences, roughly 15% of them detected once, and 27% sits in the top ten. This entry comes from a study of read filtering for tumor transcriptome and immune sequencing. This CDR3 region has 17 residues. The V gene's germline CDR1 is LGHNA and CDR2 YSLEER. V lost 0 bases and J lost 6; bases outside the gene matches: 5.

This clonotype was obtained from a donor older than 35 with multiple myeloma. The J gene is TRBJ2-3, the V gene TRBV4-3; 14 bases map to TRBD2. The specimen sequenced was a population of CD138-negative cells sorted from bone marrow. CDR3 bases: TGCGCCAGCAGCCAAGATCGGGGACTAGCGGGAGCCGATACGCAGTATTTT. Translated, it gives CASSQDRGLAGADTQYF.